This T cell receptor (beta chain) is drawn from a study of blood T cell repertoires in COVID-19. At the level of the study: The United States, Italy and Spain supplied acute and convalescent COVID-19 samples. Nucleic acid was either cDNA or gDNA, and it came from T cells, B-cell-depleted T cells, or PBMCs.

Per germline, CDR1 LGHDT and CDR2 YNNKEL (reference sequence). Trimming took 4 bases from V and 5 from J, leaving 17 bases between them. The CDR3 spans 15 residues. Per the authors' pipeline: Estimation of nucleated cell counts relied on the amplification of reference gene primers. Sequencing used immunoSEQ multiplex PCR; TCRdb keeps in-frame clones, though not all of them. The V and J calls and clone size were taken over from that table, and D and trimming were inferred from the DNA. The repertoire holds about 270,000 clones, around 82% seen once, with 8.6% in the top ten. This clonotype was obtained from a human donor in a cohort sampled during active COVID-19. The gene calls are TRBV3-1 (or the pseudogene TRBV3-2) and TRBJ1-1, with D perhaps TRBD1 (6 bases). Sequencing was performed on peripheral blood. In DNA form, the CDR3 reads TGTGCCAGCAGCCCTAGGTCAGGGGTGGGAACTGAAGCTTTCTTT. Translated, it gives CASSPRSGVGTEAFF.